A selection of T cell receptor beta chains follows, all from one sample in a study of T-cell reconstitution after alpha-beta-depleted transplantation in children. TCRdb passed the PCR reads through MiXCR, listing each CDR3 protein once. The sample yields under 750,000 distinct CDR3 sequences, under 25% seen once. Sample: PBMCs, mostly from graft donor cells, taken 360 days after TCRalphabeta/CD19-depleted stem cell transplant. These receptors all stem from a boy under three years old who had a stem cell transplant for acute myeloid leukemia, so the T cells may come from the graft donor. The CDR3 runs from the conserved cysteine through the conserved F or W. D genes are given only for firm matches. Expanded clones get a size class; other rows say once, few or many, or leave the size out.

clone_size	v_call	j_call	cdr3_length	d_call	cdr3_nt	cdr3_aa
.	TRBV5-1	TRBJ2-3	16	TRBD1	TGCGCCAGCAGAAACGGGACAGGGATTAGCACAGATACGCAGTATTTT	CASRNGTGISTDTQYF
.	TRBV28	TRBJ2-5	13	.	TGTGCCAGCAGCCCGCATGTCCTGGGGACCCAGTACTTC	CASSPHVLGTQYF
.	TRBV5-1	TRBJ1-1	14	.	TGCGCCAGCAGCTCTCGGAGGGAGAACACTGAAGCTTTCTTT	CASSSRRENTEAFF
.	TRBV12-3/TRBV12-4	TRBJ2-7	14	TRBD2	TGTGCCAGCAGTCGGACGGGGGGAGTCTACGAGCAGTACTTC	CASSRTGGVYEQYF
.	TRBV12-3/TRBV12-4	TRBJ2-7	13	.	TGTGCCAGCACGACAGGCCCTTCCTACGAGCAGTACTTC	CASTTGPSYEQYF
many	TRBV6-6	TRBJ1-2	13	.	TGTGCCAGCAGTTACCGCCAGGGCTATGGCTACACCTTC	CASSYRQGYGYTF
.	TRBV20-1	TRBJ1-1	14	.	TGCAGTGCTCGGCAGGGGCTTTCGAACACTGAAGCTTTCTTT	CSARQGLSNTEAFF
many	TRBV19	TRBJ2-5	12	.	TGTGCCAGTAGTGGACCCACAGAGACCCAGTACTTC	CASSGPTETQYF
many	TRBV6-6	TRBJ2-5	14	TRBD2	TGTGCCAGCAGGCCCACTAGCGGGGTGGAGACCCAGTACTTC	CASRPTSGVETQYF
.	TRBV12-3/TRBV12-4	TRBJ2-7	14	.	TGTGCCAGCAGTTCGGCCCCCCAATCCTACGAGCAGTACTTC	CASSSAPQSYEQYF
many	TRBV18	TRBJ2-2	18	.	TGTGCCAGCTCACCCCTCGGGACACCCACCCACAACACCGGGGAGCTGTTTTTT	CASSPLGTPTHNTGELFF
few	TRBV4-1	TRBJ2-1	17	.	TGCGCCAGCAGCCAAGATTCCCCAATCTCTCCAGGGAAAGAGCAGTTCTTC	CASSQDSPISPGKEQFF
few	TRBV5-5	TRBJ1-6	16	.	TGTGCCAGCAGCTTGGGGACACCCTCCTATAATTCACCCCTCCACTTT	CASSLGTPSYNSPLHF
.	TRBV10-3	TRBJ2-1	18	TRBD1	TGTGCCATCAGTTATCGGCGGGGACAGGGCCCCCTCTACAATGAGCAGTTCTTC	CAISYRRGQGPLYNEQFF
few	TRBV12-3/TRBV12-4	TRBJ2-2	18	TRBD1	TGTGCCAGCAGCATCTCGACGGACAGGGATGGTGTGACCGGGGAGCTGTTTTTT	CASSISTDRDGVTGELFF
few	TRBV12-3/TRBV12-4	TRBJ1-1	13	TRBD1	TGTGCCAGCAGTTTGAATATAGACAGGGAGGGTTTCTTT	CASSLNIDREGFF
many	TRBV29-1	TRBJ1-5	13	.	TGCAGCGTGGAAGAGGGGGGGAATCAGCCCCAGCATTTT	CSVEEGGNQPQHF
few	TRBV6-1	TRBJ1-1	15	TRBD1	TGTGCCAGCACCACCTACCGGGGGGGACAGGGGGGAGCTTTCTTT	CASTTYRGGQGGAFF
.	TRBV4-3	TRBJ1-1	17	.	TGCGCCAGCAGCCAAGATGCCCCGGGGAGTTCCCACACTGAAGCTTTCTTT	CASSQDAPGSSHTEAFF
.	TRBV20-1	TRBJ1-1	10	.	TGCAGTGCAAACTGGCGGAGAGCTTTCTTT	CSANWRRAFF
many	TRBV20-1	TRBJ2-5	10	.	TGCAGTGCTAACGAAGAGACCCAGTACTTC	CSANEETQYF
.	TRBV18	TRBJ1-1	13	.	TGTGCCAGCTCACCAAGTTGGGGAACTGAAGCTTTCTTT	CASSPSWGTEAFF
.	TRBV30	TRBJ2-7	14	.	TGTGCCTGGAGTGTACTACTTGATTCCTACGAGCAGTACTTC	CAWSVLLDSYEQYF
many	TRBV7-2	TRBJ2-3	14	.	TGTGCCAGCAGCTTAGTTCCGTCGACAGATACGCAGTATTTT	CASSLVPSTDTQYF
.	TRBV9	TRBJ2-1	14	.	TGTGCCAGCAGCCTCATGCCCCAGGACAATGAGCAGTTCTTC	CASSLMPQDNEQFF
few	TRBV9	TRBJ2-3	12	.	TGTGCCAGCAGCGGCACTACGGGTACGCAGTATTTT	CASSGTTGTQYF
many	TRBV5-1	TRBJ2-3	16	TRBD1	TGCGCCAGCAGCCCTAGACAGGGTCTTAGCACAGATACGCAGTATTTT	CASSPRQGLSTDTQYF
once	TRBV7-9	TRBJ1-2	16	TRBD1	TGTGCCAGCAGCTTTTCGGGACAGGGACCTAACTATGGCTACACCTTC	CASSFSGQGPNYGYTF
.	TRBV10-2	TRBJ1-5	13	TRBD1	TGCGCCAGCGGTACAGGGGCGGGTCAGCCCCAGCATTTT	CASGTGAGQPQHF
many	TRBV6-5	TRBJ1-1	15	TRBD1	TGTGCCAGCATCACTGCGCAGGGGGCTGGCACTGAAGCTTTCTTT	CASITAQGAGTEAFF
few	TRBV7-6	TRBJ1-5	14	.	TGTGCCAGCAGCTTAGCGGTGGGCGGGCAGCCCCAGCATTTT	CASSLAVGGQPQHF
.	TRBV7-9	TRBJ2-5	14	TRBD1	TGTGCCAGCAGTTACCTTACAGGGGAAGAGACCCAGTACTTC	CASSYLTGEETQYF
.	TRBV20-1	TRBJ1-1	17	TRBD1	TGCAGTGCCCTCCCCGGGACAGGAAGGGGTATGAACACTGAAGCTTTCTTT	CSALPGTGRGMNTEAFF
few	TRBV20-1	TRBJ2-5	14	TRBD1	TGCAGTGCAAGGAACCGGGACAGCCAAGAGACCCAGTACTTC	CSARNRDSQETQYF
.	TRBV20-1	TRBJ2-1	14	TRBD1	TGCAGTGCTAGAGGGGGACAGGTTAACAATGAGCAGTTCTTC	CSARGGQVNNEQFF
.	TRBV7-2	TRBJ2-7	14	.	TGTGCCAGCAGCTTAGGAGGGATGGCTAACGAGCAGTACTTC	CASSLGGMANEQYF
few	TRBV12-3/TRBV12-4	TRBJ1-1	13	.	TGTGCCAGCAGTTTAGGGAGGGTCCCTGAAGCTTTCTTT	CASSLGRVPEAFF
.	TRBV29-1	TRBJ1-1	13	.	TGCAGCGTTGGACAGATTCTGAACACTGAAGCTTTCTTT	CSVGQILNTEAFF
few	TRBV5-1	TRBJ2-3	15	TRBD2	TGCGCCAGCAGCTTGGAAGCGGGGGTTCAGGATACGCAGTATTTT	CASSLEAGVQDTQYF
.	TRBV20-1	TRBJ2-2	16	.	TGCAGTGCTAGATCCCTCGACAGGACTTACACCGGGGAGCTGTTTTTT	CSARSLDRTYTGELFF
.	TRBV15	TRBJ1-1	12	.	TGTGCCACCAGCGGCGGACGGACTGAAGCTTTCTTT	CATSGGRTEAFF
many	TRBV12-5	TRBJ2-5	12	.	TGTGCTAGTCGGGGGATCCAAGAGACCCAGTACTTC	CASRGIQETQYF
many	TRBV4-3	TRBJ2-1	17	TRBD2	TGCGCCAGCAGCCAAGATACGGTGGCTAGCGGGGGCGACGAGCAGTTCTTC	CASSQDTVASGGDEQFF
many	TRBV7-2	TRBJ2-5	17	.	TGTGCCAGCAGCTTCCGAGCAGTAGGGTGGGGGTTGGAGACCCAGTACTTC	CASSFRAVGWGLETQYF
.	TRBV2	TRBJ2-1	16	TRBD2	TGTGCCAGCAGGGAGATAGCGGGGGGGAGCCACAATGAGCAGTTCTTC	CASREIAGGSHNEQFF
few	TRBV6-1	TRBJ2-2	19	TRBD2	TGTGCCAGCAGCCCTCAACCCCGTAGCGGGGGGGGACGGGCCGGGGAGCTGTTTTTT	CASSPQPRSGGGRAGELFF
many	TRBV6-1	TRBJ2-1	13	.	TGTGCCAAACAGGATCGTTTCTACAATGAGCAGTTCTTC	CAKQDRFYNEQFF
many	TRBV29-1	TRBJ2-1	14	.	TGCAGCACCAAACAGGGCCTGGTGGACAATGAGCAGTTCTTC	CSTKQGLVDNEQFF
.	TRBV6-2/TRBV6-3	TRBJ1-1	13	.	TGTGCCAGCAGTTACTCGATGAGTACTGAAGCTTTCTTT	CASSYSMSTEAFF
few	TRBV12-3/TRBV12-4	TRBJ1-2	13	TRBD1	TGTGCCAGCAGTTTAACAGGGGGCCCTGGCTACACCTTC	CASSLTGGPGYTF
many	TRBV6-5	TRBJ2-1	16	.	TGTGCCAGCAGTTACGGCTGGCCTGGCCCCTACAATGAGCAGTTCTTC	CASSYGWPGPYNEQFF
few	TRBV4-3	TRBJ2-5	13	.	TGCGCCAGCAGCCAGGGGGGAGTGGAGACCCAGTACTTC	CASSQGGVETQYF
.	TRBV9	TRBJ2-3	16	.	TGTGCCAGCAGCCCAGCAACATTCCCTAGCACAGATACGCAGTATTTT	CASSPATFPSTDTQYF
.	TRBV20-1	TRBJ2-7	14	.	TGCAGTGCTAGAGGCGTCAGGAGCTCCTACGAGCAGTACTTC	CSARGVRSSYEQYF
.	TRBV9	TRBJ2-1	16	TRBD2	TGTGCCAGCAGCGCAATTAGCGGGGGAACCTACAATGAGCAGTTCTTC	CASSAISGGTYNEQFF
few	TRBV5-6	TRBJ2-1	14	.	TGTGCCAGCAGCCCCGATGGACTAAACAATGAGCAGTTCTTC	CASSPDGLNNEQFF
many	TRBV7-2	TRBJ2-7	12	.	TGTGCCAGCAGCTTAGTGGTCTACGAGCAGTACTTC	CASSLVVYEQYF